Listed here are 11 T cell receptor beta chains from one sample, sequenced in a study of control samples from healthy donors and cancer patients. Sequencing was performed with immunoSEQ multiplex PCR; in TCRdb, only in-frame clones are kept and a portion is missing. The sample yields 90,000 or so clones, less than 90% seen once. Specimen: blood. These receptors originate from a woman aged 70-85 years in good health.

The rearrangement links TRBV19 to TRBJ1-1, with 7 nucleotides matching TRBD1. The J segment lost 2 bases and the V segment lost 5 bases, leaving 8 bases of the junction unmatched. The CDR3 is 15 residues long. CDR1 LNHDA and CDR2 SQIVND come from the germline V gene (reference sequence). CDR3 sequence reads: CASSARQGFNTEAFF. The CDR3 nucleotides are TGTGCCAGTAGTGCCCGACAGGGCTTCAACACTGAAGCTTTCTTT. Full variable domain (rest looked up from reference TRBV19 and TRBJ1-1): DGGITQSPKYLFRKEGQNVTLSCEQNLNHDAMYWYRQDPGQGLRLIYYSQIVNDFQKGDIAEGYSVSREKKESFPLTVTSAQKNPTAFYLCASSARQGFNTEAFFGQGTRLTVV.

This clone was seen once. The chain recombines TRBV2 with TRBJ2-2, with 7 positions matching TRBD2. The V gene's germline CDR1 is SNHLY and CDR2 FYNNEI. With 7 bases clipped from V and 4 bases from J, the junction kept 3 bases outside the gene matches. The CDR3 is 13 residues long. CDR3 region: CASTSGTTGELFF. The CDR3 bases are TGTGCCAGCACCAGCGGGACCACCGGGGAGCTGTTTTTT. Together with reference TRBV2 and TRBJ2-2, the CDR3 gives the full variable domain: EPEVTQTPSHQVTQMGQEVILRCVPISNHLYFYWYRQILGQKVEFLVSFYNNEISEKSEIFDDQFSVERPDGSNFTLKIRSTKLEDSAMYFCASTSGTTGELFFGEGSRLTVL.

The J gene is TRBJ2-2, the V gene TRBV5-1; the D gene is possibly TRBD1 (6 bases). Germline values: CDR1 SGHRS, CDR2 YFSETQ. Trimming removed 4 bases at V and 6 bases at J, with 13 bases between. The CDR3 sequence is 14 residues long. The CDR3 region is CASSLDAGAGELFF. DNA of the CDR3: TGCGCCAGCAGCCTGGATGCAGGGGCCGGGGAGCTGTTTTTT.

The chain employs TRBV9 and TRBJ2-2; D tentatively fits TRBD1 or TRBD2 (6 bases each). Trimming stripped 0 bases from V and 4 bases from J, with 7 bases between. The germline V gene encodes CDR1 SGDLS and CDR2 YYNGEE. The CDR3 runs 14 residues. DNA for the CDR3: TGTGCCAGCAGCGTAGGGGGGGCCACCGGGGAGCTGTTTTTT. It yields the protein CASSVGGATGELFF. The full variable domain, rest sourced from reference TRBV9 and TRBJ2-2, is DSGVTQTPKHLITATGQRVTLRCSPRSGDLSVYWYQQSLDQGLQFLIQYYNGEERAKGNILERFSAQQFPDLHSELNLSSLELGDSALYFCASSVGGATGELFFGEGSRLTVL.

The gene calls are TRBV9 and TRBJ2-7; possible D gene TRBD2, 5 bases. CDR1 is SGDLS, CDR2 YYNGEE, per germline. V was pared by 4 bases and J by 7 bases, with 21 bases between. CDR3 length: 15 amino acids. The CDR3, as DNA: TGTGCCAGCAGCCCCCAGACGGCCTCTACGGGGGAGCAGTACTTC. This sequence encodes CASSPQTASTGEQYF. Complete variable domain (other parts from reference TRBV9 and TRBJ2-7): DSGVTQTPKHLITATGQRVTLRCSPRSGDLSVYWYQQSLDQGLQFLIQYYNGEERAKGNILERFSAQQFPDLHSELNLSSLELGDSALYFCASSPQTASTGEQYFGPGTRLTVT.

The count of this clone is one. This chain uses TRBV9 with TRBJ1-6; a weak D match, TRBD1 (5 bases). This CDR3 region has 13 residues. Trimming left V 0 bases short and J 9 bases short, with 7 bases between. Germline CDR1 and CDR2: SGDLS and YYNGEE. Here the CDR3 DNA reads TGTGCCAGCAGCGTAGTCGGGACTTCACCCCTCCACTTT. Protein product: CASSVVGTSPLHF.

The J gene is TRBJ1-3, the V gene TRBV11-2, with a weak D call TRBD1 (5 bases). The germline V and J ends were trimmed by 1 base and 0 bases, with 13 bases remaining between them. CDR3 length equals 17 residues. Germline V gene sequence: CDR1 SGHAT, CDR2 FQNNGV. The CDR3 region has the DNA TGTGCCAGCAGCTTAGTGGGGCAGCGCATCTCTGGAAACACCATATATTTT. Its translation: CASSLVGQRISGNTIYF.

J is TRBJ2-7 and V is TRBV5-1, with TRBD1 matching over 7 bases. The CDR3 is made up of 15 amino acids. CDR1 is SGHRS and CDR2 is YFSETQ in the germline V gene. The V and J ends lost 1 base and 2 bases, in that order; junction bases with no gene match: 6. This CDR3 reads CASSLSGQPAYEQYF. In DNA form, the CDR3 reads TGCGCCAGCAGCTTGTCGGGACAGCCAGCCTACGAGCAGTACTTC.

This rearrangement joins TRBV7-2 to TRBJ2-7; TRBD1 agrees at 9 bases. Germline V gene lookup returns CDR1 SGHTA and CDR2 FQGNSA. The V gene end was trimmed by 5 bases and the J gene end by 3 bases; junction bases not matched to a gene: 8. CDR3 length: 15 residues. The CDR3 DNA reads TGTGCCAGCAGCCGGGATCGGGACAGGGTCTACGAGCAGTACTTC. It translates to CASSRDRDRVYEQYF.

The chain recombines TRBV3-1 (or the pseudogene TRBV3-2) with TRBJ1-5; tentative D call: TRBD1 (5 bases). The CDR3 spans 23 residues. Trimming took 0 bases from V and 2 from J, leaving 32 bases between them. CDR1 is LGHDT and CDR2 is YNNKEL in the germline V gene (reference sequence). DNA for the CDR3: TGTGCCAGCAGCCAAGATAGGCGTGGGTGGGGTTCAGGGTCTTTCTATTGCAATCAGCCCCAGCATTTT. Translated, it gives CASSQDRRGWGSGSFYCNQPQHF.

Written as DNA, the CDR3 is TGCTCGCTCCCCATGAACACTGAAGCTTTCTTT. Translating it yields CSLPMNTEAFF. This rearrangement joins TRBV20-1 to TRBJ1-1; no clear D gene. There are 11 residues in the CDR3. Germline CDR1 and CDR2: DFQATT and SNEGSKA (reference sequence).